The present entry profiles one T cell receptor beta chain with its context. The record originates from a study of blood T cell repertoires in COVID-19. Profiling relied on immunoSEQ multiplex PCR, and the TCRdb table lists in-frame clones only, not all of them. The profile shows 84,000 or so clones, more than 65% of them singletons. This CDR3 contains 15 residues. Unmatched junction bases numbered 7, after V lost 4 bases and J lost 5 bases. The germline CDR1 and CDR2 sequences are MNHEY and SMNVEV (reference sequence). Seattle cases were enrolled at active infection and followed longitudinally. The source is a man in his 70s with COVID-19, enrolled during active disease. The chain joins TRBV27 to TRBJ1-5; 8 nucleotides align to TRBD1. Sequencing was done on a sample of peripheral blood. The CDR3 reads CASSSGTGGDQPQHF. The DNA of the CDR3 is TGTGCCAGCAGTTCCGGGACAGGAGGGGATCAGCCCCAGCATTTT.